This T cell receptor beta chain came from a study of blood T cell repertoires in COVID-19. In the original workflow: It was from reference gene primer amplification that nucleated cell counts were estimated. Assay used: immunoSEQ multiplex PCR; TCRdb lists only in-frame clones, some missing. That table furnishes V, J and clone size, whereas the DNA furnished D and trimming. The sample includes approximately 92,000 clones, around 80% of them seen just once. This clone was counted only a few times. J was trimmed by 4 bases and V by 2 bases; bases with no gene match: 4. The CDR3 is made up of 15 amino acids. The germline V gene has CDR1 MDHEN and CDR2 SYDVKM.

This rearrangement joins TRBV28 to TRBJ1-5; 8 bases fit TRBD1. The sequence was collected from an elderly man with acute or convalescent COVID-19. The specimen was peripheral blood. CDR3 sequence reads: CASSLQGAGNQPQHF. CDR3 coding DNA: TGTGCCAGCAGTTTACAGGGGGCAGGGAATCAGCCCCAGCATTTT.